The next 2 T cell receptor beta chains were all read from a single sample in a study of cytotoxic CD8 clonotypes in ibrutinib-treated CLL. Measured with immunoSEQ multiplex PCR; TCRdb has only the in-frame clones, and not every one. The data contain approximately 120,000 clones, approximately 56% of them singletons. The input for sequencing was PBMCs, taken after 24 months of ibrutinib treatment. These receptors originate from a human donor with chronic lymphocytic leukemia.

The chain is built from TRBV6-1 and TRBJ1-4, with D unresolved. The CDR3 length is 14 residues. Trimming removed 4 bases at V and 4 bases at J, with 10 bases between. Germline values: CDR1 MNHNS, CDR2 SASEGT. The CDR3 loop is CASSVGGYNEKLFF. CDR3 sequence (DNA): TGTGCCAGCAGTGTGGGCGGGTATAATGAAAAACTGTTTTTT.

This clone has more than one count but fewer than ten. The chain combines TRBV7-9 with TRBJ2-7; 8 bases line up with TRBD1. This CDR3 has 13 residues. Germline assignment: CDR1 SEHNR and CDR2 FQNEAQ (reference sequence). Trimming removed 4 bases from V and 3 bases from J; junction bases left unmatched: 2. CDR3 amino acids: CASSSDRVYEQYF. CDR3 nucleotides: TGTGCCAGCAGCTCGGACAGGGTCTACGAGCAGTACTTC.